This TCR beta chain was documented in a study of blood T cell repertoires in COVID-19. V lost 2 bases to trimming and J lost 3 bases; unmatched junction nucleotides: 12. The CDR3 has 17 amino acids. CDR1 and CDR2 from the germline V gene are SNHLY and FYNNEI. The method was immunoSEQ multiplex PCR; TCRdb's version includes in-frame clones alone and lacks a portion of them. Of roughly 260,000 clones listed, approximately 77% are singletons. The clonotype originates from a woman under 30 with acute or convalescent COVID-19. The J gene is TRBJ2-5, the V gene TRBV2; 7 bases map to TRBD2. Sequencing input: peripheral blood. CDR3 in DNA: TGTGCCAGCAGTGAAAATTATGGACTAGGGGTCGAAGAGACCCAGTACTTC. Translating gives CASSENYGLGVEETQYF.